This T cell receptor (beta chain) originates from a study of radiotherapy plus CTLA-4 blockade in lung cancer. As for the study in general: Objective responses were seen in around a sixth of patients, disease control in about 33%.

This clone was observed a handful of times. Its antigen is not identified. Study-level results: There was expansion of tumor-derived TCR clones in blood after radiotherapy plus ipilimumab. Among reported predictors of response, early blood T cell clone dynamics with interferon-beta performed best.

Sequenced by immunoSEQ multiplex PCR; TCRdb stores in-frame clones only, minus some. The profile shows about 54,000 clones, around four fifths of them singletons. The CDR3 extends over 13 amino acids. In germline, CDR1 is SGHNT, CDR2 YYREEE (reference sequence). Between the trimmed V and J ends, which lost 10 bases and 4 bases, there was a span of 17 bases. The chain links TRBV5-4 to TRBJ1-2, with D unresolved. The clonotype comes from a human donor with non-small cell lung cancer who had a partial response to radiotherapy plus ipilimumab. Sequenced here: peripheral blood, sampled from a patient treated with radiotherapy plus ipilimumab. The CDR3 DNA is TGTGCCCCCTCCGCCGGAGGCACCTATGGCTACACCTTC. Its protein product is CAPSAGGTYGYTF.